A selection of T cell receptor beta chains follows, all from one sample in a study of cytomegalovirus exposure and HLA in healthy donors. Some clones are missing from TCRdb's copy, which holds only in-frame ones; the method was immunoSEQ multiplex PCR. Here the sample spans around 200,000 clones, about four fifths being singletons. The sequenced material came from PBMCs. The receptors stem from a woman in her 50s in good health and CMV-seropositive. Both conserved end residues are part of each CDR3. Each record gives: CDR3 DNA, CDR3 protein, J gene, D gene, V gene, CDR3 length, clone size. A D gene is named only where the DNA matches it firmly. Some rows mark clone size as missing; the rest say once, few, many or name a class of expanded clone.

CDR3nt: TGTGCCAGCAGCTTTCTCGCGCGTAACTATGGCTACACCTTC
CDR3aa: CASSFLARNYGYTF
j_gene: TRBJ1-2
d_gene: NA
v_gene: TRBV7-9
len: 14
abundance: few

CDR3nt: TGTGCTAGTGGTTTGGGGACAGGGGGCCGGGAGACCCAGTACTTC
CDR3aa: CASGLGTGGRETQYF
j_gene: TRBJ2-5
d_gene: TRBD1
v_gene: TRBV12-5
len: 15
abundance: NA

CDR3nt: TGTGCCAGCAGCTTAGACAGTAGCAATCAGCCCCAGCATTTT
CDR3aa: CASSLDSSNQPQHF
j_gene: TRBJ1-5
d_gene: NA
v_gene: TRBV5-8
len: 14
abundance: NA

CDR3nt: TGTGCCAGCAGACGACACGGACAGAGCTATCAGCCCCAGCATTTT
CDR3aa: CASRRHGQSYQPQHF
j_gene: TRBJ1-5
d_gene: NA
v_gene: TRBV6-5
len: 15
abundance: NA

CDR3nt: TGTGCCAGCAGCTTCCAGCGGGGGGTCAACACCGGGGAGCTGTTTTTT
CDR3aa: CASSFQRGVNTGELFF
j_gene: TRBJ2-2
d_gene: TRBD2
v_gene: TRBV7-2
len: 16
abundance: NA

CDR3nt: TGCGCCAGCAGCTCTGGACAGGATAATCAGCCCCAGCATTTT
CDR3aa: CASSSGQDNQPQHF
j_gene: TRBJ1-5
d_gene: TRBD1
v_gene: TRBV5-1
len: 14
abundance: NA

CDR3nt: TGCGCCAGCAGCTTGGAACCCAGGTTTTATGGCTACACCTTC
CDR3aa: CASSLEPRFYGYTF
j_gene: TRBJ1-2
d_gene: NA
v_gene: TRBV5-1
len: 14
abundance: NA

CDR3nt: TGTGCCAGCTCTCCGCCCAGTGCGAGGTCCGGCTACGAGCAGTACTTC
CDR3aa: CASSPPSARSGYEQYF
j_gene: TRBJ2-7
d_gene: NA
v_gene: TRBV18
len: 16
abundance: NA

CDR3nt: TGTGCCAGCAGTTTATTTGGAGGTCCCTACGAGCAGTACTTC
CDR3aa: CASSLFGGPYEQYF
j_gene: TRBJ2-7
d_gene: NA
v_gene: TRBV27
len: 14
abundance: NA

CDR3nt: TGTGCCATCAGACGAAGACTGACAGGGCGCACAGATACGCAGTATTTT
CDR3aa: CAIRRRLTGRTDTQYF
j_gene: TRBJ2-3
d_gene: TRBD1
v_gene: TRBV10-3
len: 16
abundance: once

CDR3nt: TGTGCCAGCAGTCCCCAGACAGGGGTTGTTACTGAAGCTTTCTTT
CDR3aa: CASSPQTGVVTEAFF
j_gene: TRBJ1-1
d_gene: TRBD1
v_gene: TRBV27
len: 15
abundance: NA

CDR3nt: TGTGCCAGCAGCCAAGGAGAGGTATTACCGTTCTTC
CDR3aa: CASSQGEVLPFF
j_gene: TRBJ2-1
d_gene: NA
v_gene: TRBV14
len: 12
abundance: NA

CDR3nt: TGTGCCAGCAGTTACTCCCCCGGGATCACTGGAAACACCATATATTTT
CDR3aa: CASSYSPGITGNTIYF
j_gene: TRBJ1-3
d_gene: NA
v_gene: TRBV6-5
len: 16
abundance: NA

CDR3nt: TGTGCCAGCAGCCAAGATTTACAGGGGGCTATCTCACCCCTCCACTTT
CDR3aa: CASSQDLQGAISPLHF
j_gene: TRBJ1-6
d_gene: TRBD1
v_gene: TRBV4-2
len: 16
abundance: NA

CDR3nt: TGTGCCAGCTCGCCGGGACAGGCGAACACCGGGGAGCTGTTTTTT
CDR3aa: CASSPGQANTGELFF
j_gene: TRBJ2-2
d_gene: TRBD1
v_gene: TRBV18
len: 15
abundance: NA

CDR3nt: TGTGCCAGCAGCTTAGTTAGCGGGAAAAACAATGAGCAGTTCTTC
CDR3aa: CASSLVSGKNNEQFF
j_gene: TRBJ2-1
d_gene: TRBD2
v_gene: TRBV7-9
len: 15
abundance: NA

CDR3nt: TGTGCCAGCAGTCCGTACCCCTCACAGACGTCTAATTCACCCCTCCACTTT
CDR3aa: CASSPYPSQTSNSPLHF
j_gene: TRBJ1-6
d_gene: NA
v_gene: TRBV27
len: 17
abundance: NA

CDR3nt: TGTGCCAGCAGGGGGACAGGGGCCTTCTACGAGCAGTACTTC
CDR3aa: CASRGTGAFYEQYF
j_gene: TRBJ2-7
d_gene: TRBD1
v_gene: TRBV6-5
len: 14
abundance: NA

CDR3nt: TGTGCCAGCAGCTTCAACAATCAGCCCCAGCATTTT
CDR3aa: CASSFNNQPQHF
j_gene: TRBJ1-5
d_gene: NA
v_gene: TRBV7-2
len: 12
abundance: NA

CDR3nt: TGTGCCAGCAGCTTACCCCAACAGGGCCTGGAGACTGAAGCTTTCTTT
CDR3aa: CASSLPQQGLETEAFF
j_gene: TRBJ1-1
d_gene: NA
v_gene: TRBV7-2
len: 16
abundance: NA

CDR3nt: TGTGCCAGCAGCTTTACAGGGGATCAGCCCCAGCATTTT
CDR3aa: CASSFTGDQPQHF
j_gene: TRBJ1-5
d_gene: TRBD1
v_gene: TRBV11-2
len: 13
abundance: NA

CDR3nt: TGTGCCAGTAGTCCCCCCGGGGGGGCTAATGAAAAACTGTTTTTT
CDR3aa: CASSPPGGANEKLFF
j_gene: TRBJ1-4
d_gene: NA
v_gene: TRBV19
len: 15
abundance: NA

CDR3nt: TGTGCCAGCAGTCCGACAGGGACAGGCTACACCTTC
CDR3aa: CASSPTGTGYTF
j_gene: TRBJ1-2
d_gene: TRBD1
v_gene: TRBV2
len: 12
abundance: NA

CDR3nt: TGTGCCAGTAGTTACGGGGGTGGATCCGGATACGAGCAGTACTTC
CDR3aa: CASSYGGGSGYEQYF
j_gene: TRBJ2-7
d_gene: NA
v_gene: TRBV19
len: 15
abundance: NA

CDR3nt: TGCAGCGTTGAAAGCCTGGCTGAAGCTTTCTTT
CDR3aa: CSVESLAEAFF
j_gene: TRBJ1-1
d_gene: NA
v_gene: TRBV29-1
len: 11
abundance: NA

CDR3nt: TGTGCCAGCAGGCGACAGGGTATCTATGGCTACACCTTC
CDR3aa: CASRRQGIYGYTF
j_gene: TRBJ1-2
d_gene: TRBD1
v_gene: TRBV2
len: 13
abundance: once

CDR3nt: TGTGCCAGCAGCCCGCGGTACTTC
CDR3aa: CASSPRYF
j_gene: TRBJ2-5
d_gene: NA
v_gene: TRBV7-8
len: 8
abundance: NA

CDR3nt: TGTGCCAGCAGGAGTGGGACTAGCGGGGGGCTCCAAGAGACCCAGTACTTC
CDR3aa: CASRSGTSGGLQETQYF
j_gene: TRBJ2-5
d_gene: TRBD2
v_gene: TRBV7-2
len: 17
abundance: NA